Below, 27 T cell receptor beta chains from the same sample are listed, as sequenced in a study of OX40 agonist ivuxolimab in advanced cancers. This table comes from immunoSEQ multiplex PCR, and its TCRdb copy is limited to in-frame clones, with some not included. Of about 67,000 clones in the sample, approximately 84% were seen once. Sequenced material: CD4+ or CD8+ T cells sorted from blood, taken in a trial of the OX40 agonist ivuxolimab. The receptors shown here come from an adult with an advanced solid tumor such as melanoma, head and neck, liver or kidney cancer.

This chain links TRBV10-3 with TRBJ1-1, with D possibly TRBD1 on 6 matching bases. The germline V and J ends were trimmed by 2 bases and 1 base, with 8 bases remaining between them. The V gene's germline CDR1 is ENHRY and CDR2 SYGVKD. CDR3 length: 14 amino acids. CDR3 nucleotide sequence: TGTGCCATCAGTGAGCCGGGACAGAACACTGAAGCTTTCTTT. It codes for CAISEPGQNTEAFF.

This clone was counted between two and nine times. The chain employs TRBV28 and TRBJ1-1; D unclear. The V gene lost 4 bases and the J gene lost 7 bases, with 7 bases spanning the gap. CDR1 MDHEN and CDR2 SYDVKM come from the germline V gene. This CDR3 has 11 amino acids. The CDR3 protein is CASSSTIEAFF. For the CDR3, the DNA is TGTGCCAGCAGTTCGACAATTGAAGCTTTCTTT.

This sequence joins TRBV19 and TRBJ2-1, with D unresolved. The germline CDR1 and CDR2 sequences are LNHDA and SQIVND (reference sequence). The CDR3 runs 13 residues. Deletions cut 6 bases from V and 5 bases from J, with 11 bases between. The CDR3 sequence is CASRMLSHNEQFF. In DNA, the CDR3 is TGTGCCAGTAGGATGCTGAGTCACAATGAGCAGTTCTTC.

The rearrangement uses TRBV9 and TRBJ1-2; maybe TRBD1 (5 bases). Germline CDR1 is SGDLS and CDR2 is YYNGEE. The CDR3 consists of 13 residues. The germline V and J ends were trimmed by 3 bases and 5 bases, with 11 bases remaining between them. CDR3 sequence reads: CASSGLGGYGYTF. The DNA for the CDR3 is TGTGCCAGCAGCGGCCTTGGGGGGTATGGCTACACCTTC.

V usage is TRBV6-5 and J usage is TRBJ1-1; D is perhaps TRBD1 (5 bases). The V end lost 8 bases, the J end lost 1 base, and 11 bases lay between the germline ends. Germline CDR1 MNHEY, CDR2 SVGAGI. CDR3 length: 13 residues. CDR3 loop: CASFRQGNTEAFF. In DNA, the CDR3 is TGTGCCAGCTTTCGGCAGGGGAACACTGAAGCTTTCTTT.

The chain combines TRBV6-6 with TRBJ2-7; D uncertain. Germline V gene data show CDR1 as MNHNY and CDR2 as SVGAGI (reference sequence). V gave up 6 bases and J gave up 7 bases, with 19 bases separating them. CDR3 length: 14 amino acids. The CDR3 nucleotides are TGTGCCAGCAGCCTCAAGGGAACAGCACGGGAGCAGTACTTC. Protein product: CASSLKGTAREQYF.

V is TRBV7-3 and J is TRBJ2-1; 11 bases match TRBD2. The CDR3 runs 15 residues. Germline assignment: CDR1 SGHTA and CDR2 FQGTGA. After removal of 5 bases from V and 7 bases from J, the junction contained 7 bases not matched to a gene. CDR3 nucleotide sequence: TGTGCCAGCAGCCCCACTAGCGGGAGAGTGAATGAGCAGTTCTTC. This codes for CASSPTSGRVNEQFF.

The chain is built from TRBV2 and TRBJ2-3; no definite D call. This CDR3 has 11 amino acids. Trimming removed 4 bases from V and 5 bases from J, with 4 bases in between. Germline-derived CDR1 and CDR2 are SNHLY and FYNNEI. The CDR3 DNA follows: TGTGCCAGCAGTGTCGTAGATACGCAGTATTTT. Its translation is CASSVVDTQYF.

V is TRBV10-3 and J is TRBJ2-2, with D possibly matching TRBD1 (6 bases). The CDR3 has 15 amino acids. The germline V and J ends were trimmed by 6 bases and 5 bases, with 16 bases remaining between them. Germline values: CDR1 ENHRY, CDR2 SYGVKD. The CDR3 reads CAIRSGDGWTGELFF. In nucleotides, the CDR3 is TGTGCCATCAGGTCAGGGGACGGATGGACCGGGGAGCTGTTTTTT.

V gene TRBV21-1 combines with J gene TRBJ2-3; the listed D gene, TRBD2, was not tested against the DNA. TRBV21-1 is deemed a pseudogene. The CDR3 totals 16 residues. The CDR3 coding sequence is TGTGCCAGCAGCCCCCCGTCGAGCGGGGCTACAGATACGCAGTATTTT. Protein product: CASSPPSSGATDTQYF.

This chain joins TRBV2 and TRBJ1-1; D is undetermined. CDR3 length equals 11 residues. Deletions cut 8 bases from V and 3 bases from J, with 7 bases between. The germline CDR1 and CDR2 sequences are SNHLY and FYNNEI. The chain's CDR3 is CASGLDTEAFF. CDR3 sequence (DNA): TGTGCCAGCGGGCTGGACACTGAAGCTTTCTTT.

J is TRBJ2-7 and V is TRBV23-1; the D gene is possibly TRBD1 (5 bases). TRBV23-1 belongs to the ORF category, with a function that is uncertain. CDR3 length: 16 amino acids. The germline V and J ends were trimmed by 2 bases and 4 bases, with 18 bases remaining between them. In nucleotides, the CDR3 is TGCGCCAGCAGTCAACCAACAGGTCAAGCTGTATACGAGCAGTACTTC. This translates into CASSQPTGQAVYEQYF.

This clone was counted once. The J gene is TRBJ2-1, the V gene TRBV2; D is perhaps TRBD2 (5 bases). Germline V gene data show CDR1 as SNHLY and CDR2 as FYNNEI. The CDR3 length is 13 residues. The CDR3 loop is CARGAASGNEQFF. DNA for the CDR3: TGTGCACGAGGAGCGGCCTCTGGAAATGAGCAGTTCTTC. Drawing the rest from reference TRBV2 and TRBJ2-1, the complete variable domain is EPEVTQTPSHQVTQMGQEVILRCVPISNHLYFYWYRQILGQKVEFLVSFYNNEISEKSEIFDDQFSVERPDGSNFTLKIRSTKLEDSAMYFCARGAASGNEQFFGPGTRLTVL.

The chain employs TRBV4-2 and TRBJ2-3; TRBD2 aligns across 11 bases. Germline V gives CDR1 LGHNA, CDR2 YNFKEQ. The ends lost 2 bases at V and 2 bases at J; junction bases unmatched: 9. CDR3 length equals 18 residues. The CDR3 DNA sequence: TGTGCCAGCAGCCAAAACCCTAGCGGGAGGTACCTCACAGATACGCAGTATTTT. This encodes CASSQNPSGRYLTDTQYF.

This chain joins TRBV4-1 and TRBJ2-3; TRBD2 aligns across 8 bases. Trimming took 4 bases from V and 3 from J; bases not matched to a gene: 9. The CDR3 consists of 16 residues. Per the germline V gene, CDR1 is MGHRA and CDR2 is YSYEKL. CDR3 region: CASSRVAGFSTDTQYF. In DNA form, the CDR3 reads TGCGCCAGCAGCCGAGTAGCGGGGTTTTCAACAGATACGCAGTATTTT.

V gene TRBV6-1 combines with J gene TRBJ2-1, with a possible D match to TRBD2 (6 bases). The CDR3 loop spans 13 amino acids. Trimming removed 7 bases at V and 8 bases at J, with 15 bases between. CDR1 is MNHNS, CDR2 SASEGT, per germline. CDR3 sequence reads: CASNTPGDYEQFF. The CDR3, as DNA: TGTGCCAGCAACACCCCGGGGGACTATGAGCAGTTCTTC.

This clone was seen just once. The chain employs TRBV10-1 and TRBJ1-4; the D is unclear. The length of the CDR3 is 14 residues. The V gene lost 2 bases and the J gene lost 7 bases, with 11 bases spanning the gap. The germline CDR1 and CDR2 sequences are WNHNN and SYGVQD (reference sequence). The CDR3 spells CASSEAPAAEKLFF. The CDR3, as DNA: TGCGCCAGCAGTGAGGCCCCGGCGGCTGAAAAACTGTTTTTT.

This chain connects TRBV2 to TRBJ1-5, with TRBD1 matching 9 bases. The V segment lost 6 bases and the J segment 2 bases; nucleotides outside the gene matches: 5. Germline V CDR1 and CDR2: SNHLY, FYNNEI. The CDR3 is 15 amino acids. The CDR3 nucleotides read TGTGCCAGCAGCGGACAGGGGAGGGGCAATCAGCCCCAGCATTTT. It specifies CASSGQGRGNQPQHF.

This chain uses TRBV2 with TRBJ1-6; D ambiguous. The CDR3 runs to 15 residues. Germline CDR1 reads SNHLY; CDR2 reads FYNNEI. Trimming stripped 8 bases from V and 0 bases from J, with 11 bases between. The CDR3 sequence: CASLFVSSYNSPLHF. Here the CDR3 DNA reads TGTGCCAGCCTGTTTGTGAGCTCCTATAATTCACCCCTCCACTTT.

CDR3 loop: CASSTGESGELFF. Here the CDR3 DNA reads TGTGCCAGTAGTACAGGGGAGTCCGGGGAGCTGTTTTTT. This sequence joins TRBV19 and TRBJ2-2, with a tentative D call TRBD1 (6 bases). The CDR3 consists of 13 residues. Between the trimmed V and J ends, which lost 4 bases and 6 bases, there was a span of 9 bases. Looked up from germline, CDR1 is LNHDA and CDR2 is SQIVND (reference sequence).

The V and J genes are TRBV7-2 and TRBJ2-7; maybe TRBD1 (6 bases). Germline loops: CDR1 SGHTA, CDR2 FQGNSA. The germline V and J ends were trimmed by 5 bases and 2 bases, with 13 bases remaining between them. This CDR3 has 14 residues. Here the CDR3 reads CASSQGTLAYEQYF. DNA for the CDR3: TGTGCCAGCAGCCAGGGGACACTTGCCTACGAGCAGTACTTC.

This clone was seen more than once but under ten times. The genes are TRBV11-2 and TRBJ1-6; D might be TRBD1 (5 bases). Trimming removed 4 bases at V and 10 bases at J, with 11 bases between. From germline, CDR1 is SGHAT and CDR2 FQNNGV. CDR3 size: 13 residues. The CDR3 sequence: CASSYKGDSPLHF. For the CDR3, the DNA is TGTGCCAGCAGCTATAAAGGGGACTCACCCCTCCACTTT.

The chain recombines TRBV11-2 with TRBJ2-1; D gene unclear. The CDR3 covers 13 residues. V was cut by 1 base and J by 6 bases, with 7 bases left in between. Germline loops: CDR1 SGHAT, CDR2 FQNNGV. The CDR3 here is CASSLGSSNEQFF. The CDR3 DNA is TGTGCCAGCAGCTTAGGATCTAGCAATGAGCAGTTCTTC.

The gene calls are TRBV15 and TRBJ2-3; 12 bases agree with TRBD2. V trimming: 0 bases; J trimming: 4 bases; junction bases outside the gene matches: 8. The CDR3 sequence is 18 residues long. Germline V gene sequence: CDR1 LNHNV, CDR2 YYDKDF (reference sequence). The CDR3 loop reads CATSREPLAGGLADTQYF. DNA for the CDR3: TGTGCCACCAGCAGAGAGCCCCTAGCGGGGGGGCTGGCAGATACGCAGTATTTT.

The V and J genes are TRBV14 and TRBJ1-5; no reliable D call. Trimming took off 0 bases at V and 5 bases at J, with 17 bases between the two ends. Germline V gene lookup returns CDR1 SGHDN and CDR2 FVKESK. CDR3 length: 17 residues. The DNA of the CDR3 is TGTGCCAGCAGCCAAGATGGTCCAGGTCTTATCGATCAGCCCCAGCATTTT. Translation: CASSQDGPGLIDQPQHF.

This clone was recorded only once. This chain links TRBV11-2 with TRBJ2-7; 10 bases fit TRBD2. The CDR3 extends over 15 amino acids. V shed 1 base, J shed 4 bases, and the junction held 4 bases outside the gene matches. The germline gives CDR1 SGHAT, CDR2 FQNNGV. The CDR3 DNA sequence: TGTGCCAGCAGCTTAGCCAGCGGGAGGGTGTACGAGCAGTACTTC. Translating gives CASSLASGRVYEQYF.

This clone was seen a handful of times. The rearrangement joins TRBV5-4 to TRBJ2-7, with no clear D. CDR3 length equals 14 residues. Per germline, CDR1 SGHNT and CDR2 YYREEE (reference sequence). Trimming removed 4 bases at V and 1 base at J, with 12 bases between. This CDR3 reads CASSPTHPSYEQYF. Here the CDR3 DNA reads TGTGCCAGCAGCCCGACTCACCCGTCCTACGAGCAGTACTTC.